Below, one T cell receptor beta chain is given with its context. Antigen unknown. This record comes from a study of shared clonotypes between healthy human individuals. Study-wide points: A few donors showed sharing of roughly 5% of naive CD4 clonotypes.

Here immunoSEQ multiplex PCR was the method, and the copy in TCRdb shows in-frame clones only, minus some. Here the sample spans about 1.1 million clones, roughly 80% being singletons. Germline loops: CDR1 SGHDT, CDR2 YYEEEE. The CDR3 sequence is 15 residues long. Unmatched junction bases numbered 6, after V lost 0 bases and J lost 5 bases. The rearrangement links TRBV5-6 to TRBJ2-5; 8 bases are a match to TRBD2. The sequenced material came from memory CD4+ T cells from PBMCs. Subset noted: CD45RA-negative fraction. The source of this sequence is a man between 18 and 29 years old in good health. Some clones in this sample may be carry-over from other donors' samples. CDR3 in DNA: TGTGCCAGCAGCTTGGGTGTTAGCGGGGTGGAGACCCAGTACTTC. Its protein product is CASSLGVSGVETQYF.